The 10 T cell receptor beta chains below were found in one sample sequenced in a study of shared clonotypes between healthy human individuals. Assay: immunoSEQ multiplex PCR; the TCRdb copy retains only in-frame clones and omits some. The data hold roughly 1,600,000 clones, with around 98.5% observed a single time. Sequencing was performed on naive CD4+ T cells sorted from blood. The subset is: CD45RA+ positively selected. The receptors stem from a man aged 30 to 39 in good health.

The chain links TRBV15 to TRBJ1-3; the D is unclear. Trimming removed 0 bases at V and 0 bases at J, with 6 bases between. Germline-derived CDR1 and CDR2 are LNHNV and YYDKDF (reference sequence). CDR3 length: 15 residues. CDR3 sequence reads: CATSRDPGSGNTIYF. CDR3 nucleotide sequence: TGTGCCACCAGCAGAGATCCAGGCTCTGGAAACACCATATATTTT.

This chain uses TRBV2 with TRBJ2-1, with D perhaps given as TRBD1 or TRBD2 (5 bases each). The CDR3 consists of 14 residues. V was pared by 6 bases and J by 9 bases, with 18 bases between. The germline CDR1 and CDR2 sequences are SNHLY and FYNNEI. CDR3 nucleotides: TGTGCCAGCAGCGCCGGGACGTTGGGCCTTGAGCAGTTCTTC. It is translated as CASSAGTLGLEQFF.

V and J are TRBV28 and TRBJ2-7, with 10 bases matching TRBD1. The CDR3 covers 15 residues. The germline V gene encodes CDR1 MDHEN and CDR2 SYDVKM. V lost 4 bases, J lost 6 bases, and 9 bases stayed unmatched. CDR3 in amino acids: CASSSPGQGSLEQYF. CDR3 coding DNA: TGTGCCAGCAGTTCGCCGGGACAGGGGTCACTCGAGCAGTACTTC. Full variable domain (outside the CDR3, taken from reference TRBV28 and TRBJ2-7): DVKVTQSSRYLVKRTGEKVFLECVQDMDHENMFWYRQDPGLGLRLIYFSYDVKMKEKGDIPEGYSVSREKKERFSLILESASTNQTSMYLCASSSPGQGSLEQYFGPGTRLTVT.

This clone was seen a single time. In DNA form, the CDR3 reads TGCGCCAGCAGCCAAGACTTGAGCGGGGCGAGCTCCTACAATGAGCAGTTCTTC. Translating it yields CASSQDLSGASSYNEQFF. V is TRBV4-3 and J is TRBJ2-1; 7 nucleotides align to TRBD2. Germline V gene lookup returns CDR1 LGHNA and CDR2 YSLEER. The V gene end was trimmed by 0 bases and the J gene end by 0 bases; junction bases not matched to a gene: 8. The CDR3 loop spans 18 amino acids.

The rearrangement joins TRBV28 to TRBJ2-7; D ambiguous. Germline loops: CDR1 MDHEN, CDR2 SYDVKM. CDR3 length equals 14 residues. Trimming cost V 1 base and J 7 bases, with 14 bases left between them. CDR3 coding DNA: TGTGCCAGCAGTTTATTTCTCGTTACGCGGGAGCAGTACTTC. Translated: CASSLFLVTREQYF.

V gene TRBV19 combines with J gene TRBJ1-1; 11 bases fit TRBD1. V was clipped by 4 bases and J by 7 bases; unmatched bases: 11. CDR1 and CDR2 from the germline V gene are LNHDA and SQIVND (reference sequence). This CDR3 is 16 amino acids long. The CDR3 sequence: CASSRGQGEVRHEAFF. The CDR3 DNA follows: TGTGCCAGTAGTAGGGGACAGGGGGAAGTACGCCATGAAGCTTTCTTT.

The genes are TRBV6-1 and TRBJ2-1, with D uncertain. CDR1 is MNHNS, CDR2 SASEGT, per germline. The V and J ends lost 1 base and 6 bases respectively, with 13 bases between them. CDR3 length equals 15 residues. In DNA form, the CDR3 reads TGTGCCAGCAGTGAAGTTTCAGTTCCGGTCAATGAGCAGTTCTTC. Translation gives CASSEVSVPVNEQFF.

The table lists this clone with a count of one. The CDR3: CASSISGREGEQYF. The CDR3, as DNA: TGTGCCAGCAGCATTAGCGGGAGGGAGGGCGAGCAGTACTTC. The chain couples TRBV11-2 to TRBJ2-7; TRBD2 aligns across 11 bases. The length of the CDR3 is 14 residues. The V segment lost 5 bases and the J segment 6 bases; nucleotides outside the gene matches: 6. Germline V lookup: CDR1 SGHAT, CDR2 FQNNGV.

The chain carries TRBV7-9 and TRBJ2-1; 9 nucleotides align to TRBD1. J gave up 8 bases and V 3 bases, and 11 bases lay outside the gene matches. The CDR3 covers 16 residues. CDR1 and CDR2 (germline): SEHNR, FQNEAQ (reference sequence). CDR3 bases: TGTGCCAGCAGCTTTGACCCGGGACAGGGCGGGGATGAGCAGTTCTTC. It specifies CASSFDPGQGGDEQFF. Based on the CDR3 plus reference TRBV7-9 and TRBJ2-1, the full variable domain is DTGVSQNPRHKITKRGQNVTFRCDPISEHNRLYWYRQTLGQGPEFLTYFQNEAQLEKSRLLSDRFSAERPKGSFSTLEIQRTEQGDSAMYLCASSFDPGQGGDEQFFGPGTRLTVL.

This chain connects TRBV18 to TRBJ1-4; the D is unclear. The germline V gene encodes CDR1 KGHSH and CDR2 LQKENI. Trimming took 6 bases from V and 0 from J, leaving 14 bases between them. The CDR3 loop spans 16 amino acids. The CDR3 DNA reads TGTGCCAGCTCTCGAGGATTGATTGCAACTAATGAAAAACTGTTTTTT. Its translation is CASSRGLIATNEKLFF.